The rows below give T cell receptor beta chains drawn from one sample of a study of blood T cell repertoires in COVID-19. TCRdb keeps only in-frame clones here, not all; method: immunoSEQ multiplex PCR. The data contain about 430,000 clones, 70% to 90% of them seen just once; the ten biggest clones take up approximately 1.5%. Sequenced sample: PBMCs or T cells enriched from blood (not recorded which). The source of these receptors is a woman aged 18 to 35 who had been exposed to COVID-19. The CDR3 runs from the conserved cysteine through the conserved F or W. A D gene is named only where the DNA matches it firmly. Clone size is stated in some rows and not others, as once, few, many or a class when expanded.

abundance	d_gene	v_gene	j_gene	len	CDR3aa	CDR3nt
-	-	TRBV19	TRBJ1-5	15	CASSMRASFNQPQHF	TGTGCCAGTAGTATGAGGGCCAGCTTTAATCAGCCCCAGCATTTT
-	TRBD1	TRBV4-3	TRBJ2-2	18	CASAREGQGPPNTGELFF	TGCGCCAGCGCCCGTGAAGGACAGGGGCCACCCAACACCGGGGAGCTGTTTTTT
-	-	TRBV20-1	TRBJ2-7	16	CSASAGDTLSSYEQYF	TGCAGTGCTAGTGCTGGGGACACCTTAAGCTCCTACGAGCAGTACTTC
-	-	TRBV7-2	TRBJ1-5	13	CASSPGSNQPQHF	TGTGCCAGCAGCCCCGGGAGCAATCAGCCCCAGCATTTT
-	TRBD2	TRBV7-9	TRBJ2-1	16	CASSHLLANTHNEQFF	TGTGCCAGCAGCCACCTACTAGCGAATACCCACAATGAGCAGTTCTTC
once	-	TRBV6-1	TRBJ1-6	15	CASSEAAGYNSPLHF	TGTGCCAGCAGTGAAGCGGCAGGTTATAATTCACCCCTCCACTTT
-	TRBD2	TRBV7-3	TRBJ2-2	19	CASSLRGLAGGLNTGELFF	TGTGCCAGCAGCTTACGTGGGCTAGCGGGGGGCCTGAACACCGGGGAGCTGTTTTTT
-	TRBD2	TRBV15	TRBJ2-7	13	CASSGSPNYEQYF	TGTGCCTCTAGCGGGAGCCCTAACTACGAGCAGTACTTC
once	-	TRBV20-1	TRBJ2-7	11	CSAEHSYEQYF	TGCAGTGCTGAGCACTCCTACGAGCAGTACTTC
-	-	TRBV29-1	TRBJ2-3	15	CSAGDRVSGTDTQYF	TGCAGCGCGGGAGACAGGGTATCTGGCACAGATACGCAGTATTTT
-	-	TRBV7-2	TRBJ1-6	14	CASSPGLKNSPLHF	TGTGCCAGCAGCCCGGGACTGAAGAATTCACCCCTCCACTTT
-	-	TRBV3-1/TRBV3-2	TRBJ2-1	13	CASSPQSNYEQFF	TGTGCCAGCAGCCCCCAATCTAATTATGAGCAGTTCTTC
-	-	TRBV10-1	TRBJ2-7	15	CASSERAASSYEQYF	TGCGCCAGCAGTGAAAGAGCGGCGAGCTCCTACGAGCAGTACTTC
-	TRBD2	TRBV29-1	TRBJ2-1	17	CSVPGLAGGSSYNEQFF	TGCAGCGTCCCCGGGCTAGCGGGAGGGAGCTCCTACAATGAGCAGTTCTTC
-	TRBD2	TRBV5-1	TRBJ2-1	17	CASSSQVGRGGLNEQFF	TGCGCCAGCAGCTCCCAAGTCGGGCGGGGGGGCCTAAATGAGCAGTTCTTC
-	TRBD2	TRBV25-1	TRBJ2-3	15	CASSERGGGTDTQYF	TGTGCCAGCAGTGAGCGGGGGGGCGGGACAGATACGCAGTATTTT
-	-	TRBV7-8	TRBJ1-3	16	CASSLSTGGSGNTIYF	TGTGCCAGCAGCTTATCCACCGGGGGCTCTGGAAACACCATATATTTT
-	-	TRBV28	TRBJ2-7	15	CASSSTWSARGEQYF	TGTGCCAGCAGTTCCACCTGGTCTGCTAGGGGCGAGCAGTACTTC
-	TRBD1	TRBV11-2	TRBJ1-2	15	CASSSSRGLNYGYTF	TGTGCCAGCAGCTCGAGCAGGGGGCTTAACTATGGCTACACCTTC
-	-	TRBV7-9	TRBJ1-2	15	CASSRQAQPNYGYTF	TGTGCCAGCAGCCGACAGGCTCAACCTAACTATGGCTACACCTTC
-	-	TRBV9	TRBJ2-7	12	CASSGTTYEQYF	TGTGCCAGCAGTGGCACAACCTACGAGCAGTACTTC